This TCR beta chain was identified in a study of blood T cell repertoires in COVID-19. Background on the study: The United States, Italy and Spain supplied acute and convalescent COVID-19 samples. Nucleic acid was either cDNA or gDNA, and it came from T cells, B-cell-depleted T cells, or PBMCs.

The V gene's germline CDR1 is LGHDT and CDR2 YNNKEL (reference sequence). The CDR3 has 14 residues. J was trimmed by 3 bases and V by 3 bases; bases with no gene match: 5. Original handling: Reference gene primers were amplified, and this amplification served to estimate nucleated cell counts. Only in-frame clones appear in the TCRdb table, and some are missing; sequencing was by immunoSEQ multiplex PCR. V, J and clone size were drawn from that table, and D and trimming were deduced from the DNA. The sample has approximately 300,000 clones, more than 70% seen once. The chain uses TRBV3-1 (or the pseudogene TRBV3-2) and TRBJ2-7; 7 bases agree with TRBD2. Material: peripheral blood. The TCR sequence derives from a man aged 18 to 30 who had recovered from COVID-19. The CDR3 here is CASSHSSGGYEQYF. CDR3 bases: TGTGCCAGCAGCCACTCTAGCGGAGGCTACGAGCAGTACTTC.